This T cell receptor beta chain was sequenced for a study of T cells in Graves' hyperthyroidism and ophthalmopathy. Overall study results and limits: Patients with ophthalmopathy were separated from those with stable hyperthyroidism by a 13 V-J model.

RNA transcripts provided the source from which TCR beta CDR3 regions were amplified. Researchers ran a first-round RT-PCR on the TCR CDR3 using the HTBI primer set. TCRdb re-called the multiplex PCR reads through MiXCR, storing one row per CDR3 protein. The table has about 480,000 distinct CDR3 sequences, 14% seen once; the top ten hold around 17%. About this clonotype: Its cognate antigen is unknown.

This TCR came from a woman aged 18 to 35 with Graves' hyperthyroidism. The sequencing sample was made of blood.

CDR3 in amino acids: CASSPPGLAGARYNEQFF. The CDR3 coding sequence is TGTGCCAGCAGTCCACCGGGACTAGCGGGAGCGAGGTACAATGAGCAGTTCTTC. V is TRBV9 and J is TRBJ2-1; the match to TRBD2 covers 14 bases. The CDR3 totals 18 residues. Germline loops: CDR1 SGDLS, CDR2 YYNGEE. The V gene end was trimmed by 5 bases and the J gene end by 4 bases; junction bases not matched to a gene: 11.